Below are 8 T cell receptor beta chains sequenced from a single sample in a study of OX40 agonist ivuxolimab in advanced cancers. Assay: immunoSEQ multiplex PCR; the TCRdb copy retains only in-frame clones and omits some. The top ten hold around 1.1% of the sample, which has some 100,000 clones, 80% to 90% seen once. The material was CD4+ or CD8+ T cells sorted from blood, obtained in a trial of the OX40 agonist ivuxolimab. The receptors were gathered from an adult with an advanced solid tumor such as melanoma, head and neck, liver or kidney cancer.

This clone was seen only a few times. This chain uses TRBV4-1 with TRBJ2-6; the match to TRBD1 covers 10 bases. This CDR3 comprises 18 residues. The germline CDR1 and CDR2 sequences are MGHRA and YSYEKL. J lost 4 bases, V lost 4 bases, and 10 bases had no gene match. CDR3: CASSPTGQGSTGANVLTF. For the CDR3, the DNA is TGCGCCAGCAGCCCAACGGGACAGGGGTCGACCGGGGCCAACGTCCTGACTTTC.

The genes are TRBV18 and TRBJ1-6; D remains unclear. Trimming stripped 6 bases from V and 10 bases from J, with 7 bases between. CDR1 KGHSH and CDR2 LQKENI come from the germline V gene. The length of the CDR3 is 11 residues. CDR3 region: CASSGESPLHF. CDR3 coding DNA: TGTGCCAGCTCCGGGGAATCACCCCTCCACTTT.

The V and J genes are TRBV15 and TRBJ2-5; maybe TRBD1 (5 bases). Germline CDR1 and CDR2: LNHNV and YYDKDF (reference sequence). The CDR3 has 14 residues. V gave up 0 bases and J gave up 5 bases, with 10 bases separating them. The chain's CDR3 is CATSRDQGSETQYF. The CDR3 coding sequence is TGTGCCACCAGCAGAGATCAGGGAAGCGAGACCCAGTACTTC.

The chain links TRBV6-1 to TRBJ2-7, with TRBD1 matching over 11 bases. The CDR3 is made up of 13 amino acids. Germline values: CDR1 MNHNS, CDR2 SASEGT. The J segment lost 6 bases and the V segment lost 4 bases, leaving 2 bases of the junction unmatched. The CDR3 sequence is CASSGTGGREQYF. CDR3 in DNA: TGTGCCAGCAGTGGGACAGGGGGCCGCGAGCAGTACTTC.

Written as DNA, the CDR3 is TGTGCCAGCAGCCCGGCGGGGACGCCTCTCCGCACAGATACGCAGTATTTT. It codes for CASSPAGTPLRTDTQYF. The chain carries TRBV5-4 and TRBJ2-3; tentatively, D is TRBD2 (6 bases). Germline-derived CDR1 and CDR2 are SGHNT and YYREEE (reference sequence). V gave up 4 bases and J gave up 1 base, with 19 bases separating them. The CDR3 loop spans 17 amino acids. Variable domain in full (rest from reference TRBV5-4 and TRBJ2-3): ETGVTQSPTHLIKTRGQQVTLRCSSQSGHNTVSWYQQALGQGPQFIFQYYREEENGRGNFPPRFSGLQFPNYSSELNVNALELDDSALYLCASSPAGTPLRTDTQYFGPGTRLTVL.

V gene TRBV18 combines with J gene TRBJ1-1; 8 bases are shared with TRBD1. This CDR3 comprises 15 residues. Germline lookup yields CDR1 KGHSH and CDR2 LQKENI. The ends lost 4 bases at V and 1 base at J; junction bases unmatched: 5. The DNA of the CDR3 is TGTGCCAGCTCACGAACGGGACAGGCGAACACTGAAGCTTTCTTT. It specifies CASSRTGQANTEAFF.

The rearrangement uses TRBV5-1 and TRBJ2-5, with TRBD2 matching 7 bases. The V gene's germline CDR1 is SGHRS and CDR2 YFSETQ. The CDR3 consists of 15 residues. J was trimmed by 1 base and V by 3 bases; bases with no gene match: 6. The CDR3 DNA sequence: TGCGCCAGCAGCTCACAATCTAGCGGCCAAGAGACCCAGTACTTC. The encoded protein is CASSSQSSGQETQYF.

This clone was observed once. CDR3 coding DNA: TGTGCCAGCAACTTAAAATTCCCCGACAGACCCTACGAGCAGTACGTC. Encoded protein: CASNLKFPDRPYEQYV. The V and J genes are TRBV7-2 and TRBJ2-7; D might be TRBD1 (5 bases). Germline V gives CDR1 SGHTA, CDR2 FQGNSA. The CDR3 is 16 amino acids.